This passage covers 24 T cell receptor beta chains from one sample sequenced in a study of CD8 T cells in ankylosing spondylitis. TCRdb redid the calling of the 5' RACE reads with MiXCR, one entry per CDR3 protein. The sample consists of 200,000 to 250,000 distinct CDR3 sequences, over 9.5% of them appearing once. The sequenced sample consisted of blood, either unsorted or a sorted T cell fraction (not recorded which). The receptors derive from a male donor with ankylosing spondylitis or in good health (not recorded which).

This clonotype was seen a handful of times. This chain uses TRBV20-1 with TRBJ1-2, with no clear D. V was pared by 0 bases and J by 3 bases, with 8 bases between. Germline loops: CDR1 DFQATT, CDR2 SNEGSKA (reference sequence). The CDR3 extends over 13 amino acids. CDR3 sequence: CSARDQRDYGYTF. In DNA form, the CDR3 reads TGCAGTGCTAGAGATCAGCGAGACTATGGCTACACCTTC.

The chain joins TRBV20-1 to TRBJ2-6, with D perhaps matching TRBD2 (5 bases). Trimming removed 0 bases from V and 4 bases from J, with 13 bases in between. Germline CDR1 is DFQATT and CDR2 is SNEGSKA (reference sequence). The CDR3 is 16 amino acids. The DNA of the CDR3 is TGCAGTGCTAGAGACTCAGGTGCGGGCGGGGCCAACGTCCTGACTTTC. Translated: CSARDSGAGGANVLTF.

The chain joins TRBV10-1 to TRBJ2-7; 9 bases match TRBD1. V was pared by 7 bases and J by 2 bases, with 15 bases of the junction left unmatched. Looked up from germline, CDR1 is WNHNN and CDR2 is SYGVQD (reference sequence). This CDR3 region has 17 residues. CDR3 DNA: TGCGCCAGCATAAGATTGGACAGGGGACTAAGCCCCTACGAGCAGTACTTC. Translated, it gives CASIRLDRGLSPYEQYF.

This clonotype was found many times. Written as DNA, the CDR3 is TGTGCCAGCAGCTTAGCGCCGGGTCTCTACGAGCAGTACTTC. Amino acids: CASSLAPGLYEQYF. The genes are TRBV7-6 and TRBJ2-7; unclear D gene. There are 14 residues in the CDR3. V dropped 0 bases and J dropped 3 bases, with 9 bases sitting between them. Per the germline V gene, CDR1 is SGHVS and CDR2 is FNYEAQ.

This clonotype was counted ten times or more. This chain joins TRBV25-1 and TRBJ1-2; possibly TRBD1 for D (6 bases). V gave up 5 bases and J gave up 7 bases, with 17 bases separating them. This CDR3 is 14 amino acids long. From germline, CDR1 is MGHDK and CDR2 SYGVNS. The CDR3 DNA reads TGTGCCAGCAGTAGCTTGGACAGCCTGTCTGGCTACACCTTC. Translating it yields CASSSLDSLSGYTF.

This clonotype was recorded many times. The chain recombines TRBV10-3 with TRBJ2-3, with D perhaps assigned TRBD1 or TRBD2 (5 bases each). The CDR3 has 15 residues. Between the trimmed V and J ends, which lost 2 bases and 3 bases, there was a span of 12 bases. Germline loops: CDR1 ENHRY, CDR2 SYGVKD. CDR3: CAISEAGRETDTQYF. CDR3 sequence (DNA): TGTGCCATCAGTGAGGCCGGCAGGGAGACAGATACGCAGTATTTT.

This clonotype was picked up many times. This chain connects TRBV6-1 to TRBJ2-7, with TRBD1 as a possible D gene (6 bases). Germline V gene data show CDR1 as MNHNS and CDR2 as SASEGT. V was shortened by 4 bases and J by 5 bases, with 9 bases between the two germline ends. The CDR3 loop spans 12 amino acids. The CDR3: CASSGYRDEQYF. The CDR3 DNA is TGTGCCAGCAGTGGCTACAGGGACGAGCAGTACTTC.

This clonotype was observed at least ten times. In DNA, the CDR3 is TGTGCCAGCAGTGATCGGGGGGGGACAGGGGGCTTTGGCTACACCTTC. Protein: CASSDRGGTGGFGYTF. The chain links TRBV25-1 to TRBJ1-2; 12 positions agree with TRBD1. From germline, CDR1 is MGHDK and CDR2 SYGVNS. The V and J ends lost 3 bases and 7 bases, in that order; junction bases with no gene match: 9. CDR3 size: 16 residues.

This clonotype was counted many times. The chain is built from TRBV3-1 and TRBJ2-1, with D perhaps being TRBD1 or TRBD2 (5 bases each). Germline CDR1 reads LGHDT; CDR2 reads YNNKEL (reference sequence). The V end lost 4 bases, the J end lost 6 bases, and 13 bases lay between the germline ends. This CDR3 is built from 14 residues. CDR3 in DNA: TGTGCCAGCAGCCTCTGGCAGGGAGTCAATGAGCAGTTCTTC. Amino acid sequence: CASSLWQGVNEQFF.

The J gene is TRBJ2-7, the V gene TRBV7-6, with D tentatively TRBD1 (7 bases). V lost 5 bases, J lost 3 bases, and 17 bases lay in between. Looked up from germline, CDR1 is SGHVS and CDR2 is FNYEAQ. CDR3 size: 15 residues. CDR3 sequence (DNA): TGTGCCAGCAGCCCCGCGGAGGGGGCCGACTACGAGCAGTACTTC. This encodes CASSPAEGADYEQYF.

This clonotype was detected only a few times. This chain uses TRBV4-2 with TRBJ1-5; D remains unclear. CDR1 and CDR2 from the germline V gene are LGHNA and YNFKEQ. The CDR3 totals 13 residues. V was shortened by 3 bases and J by 3 bases, with 6 bases between the two germline ends. The CDR3 nucleotides are TGTGCCAGCAGCCAGAGCCCCAATCAGCCCCAGCATTTT. This gives the protein CASSQSPNQPQHF.

This clonotype was counted ten times or more. The rearrangement links TRBV5-1 to TRBJ1-2; D gene unclear. The CDR3 has 14 amino acids. From germline, CDR1 is SGHRS and CDR2 YFSETQ. Trimming left V 4 bases short and J 3 bases short, with 13 bases between. As DNA, the CDR3 is TGCGCCAGCAGCCTACTCACCCCTGACTATGGCTACACCTTC. Amino acids: CASSLLTPDYGYTF.

This clonotype was counted at least ten times. The chain carries TRBV12-3 or TRBV12-4 and TRBJ1-1; the D is unclear. The CDR3 loop spans 15 amino acids. The ends were cut back, 5 bases at V and 7 bases at J, with 20 bases in the middle. The CDR3 DNA reads TGTGCCAGCAGTCTCCCGCCTCTCCAATCGGGTGAAGCTTTCTTT. Residues: CASSLPPLQSGEAFF.

At least ten counts were recorded for this clonotype. V and J are TRBV15 and TRBJ2-3; D perhaps matches TRBD2 (6 bases). V was trimmed by 5 bases and J by 14 bases, leaving 20 bases between them. This CDR3 contains 13 residues. Germline CDR1 reads LNHNV; CDR2 reads YYDKDF (reference sequence). CDR3 in DNA: TGTGCCACCAGCGCACCCTCCGGGACTGGGCTGTATTTT. It translates to CATSAPSGTGLYF.

In this sample, this clonotype turned up many times. The V and J genes are TRBV29-1 and TRBJ2-7, with unresolved D. Germline lookup yields CDR1 SQVTM and CDR2 ANQGSEA. The CDR3 has 13 residues. V was trimmed by 4 bases and J by 0 bases, leaving 10 bases between them. The CDR3 spells CSVVVQRSYEQYF. DNA for the CDR3: TGCAGCGTTGTAGTACAGCGCTCCTACGAGCAGTACTTC.

This clonotype turned up a few times. J is TRBJ2-5 and V is TRBV27; 9 nucleotides line up with TRBD1. Germline-derived CDR1 and CDR2 are MNHEY and SMNVEV (reference sequence). CDR3 length: 16 amino acids. J was trimmed by 5 bases and V by 6 bases; bases with no gene match: 13. This CDR3 is CASRSPVQGALETQYF. The CDR3 bases are TGTGCCAGCAGGAGTCCGGTACAGGGGGCATTGGAGACCCAGTACTTC.

This clonotype has more than one count but fewer than ten. J is TRBJ2-1 and V is TRBV30; 9 bases are a match to TRBD1. With 5 bases clipped from V and 9 bases from J, the junction kept 11 bases outside the gene matches. The CDR3 sequence is 14 residues long. The germline gives CDR1 GTSNPN, CDR2 SVGIG (reference sequence). The CDR3 reads CAWGPGTGIAEQFF. The CDR3 region has the DNA TGTGCCTGGGGTCCCGGGACAGGGATTGCTGAGCAGTTCTTC. Using reference TRBV30 and TRBJ2-1 for the parts outside the CDR3, the full variable domain is SQTIHQWPATLVQPVGSPLSLECTVEGTSNPNLYWYRQAAGRGLQLLFYSVGIGQISSEVPQNLSASRPQDRQFILSSKKLLLSDSGFYLCAWGPGTGIAEQFFGPGTRLTVL.

This clonotype was observed many times. V and J are TRBV29-1 and TRBJ2-1; D possibly corresponds to TRBD1 (5 bases). V was shortened by 0 bases and J by 4 bases, with 10 bases between the two germline ends. Germline loops: CDR1 SQVTM, CDR2 ANQGSEA. This CDR3 region has 14 residues. CDR3 coding DNA: TGCAGCGTTGAAGAGCTAGGACATTACAATGAGCAGTTCTTC. Its translation is CSVEELGHYNEQFF.

With respect to this clonotype: At one boundary the junction diverges from the germline segment, which might be a read error. The CDR3 reads CASSLGDSPLYF. CDR3 DNA sequence: TGCGCCAGCAGCTTGGGGGATTCACCCCTCTACTTT. The chain employs TRBV5-1 and TRBJ1-6; no firm D call. The CDR3 is 12 amino acids. The germline CDR1 and CDR2 sequences are SGHRS and YFSETQ.

This clonotype has only a few counts. This chain uses TRBV19 with TRBJ2-1, with D uncertain. Germline V gene lookup returns CDR1 LNHDA and CDR2 SQIVND (reference sequence). The CDR3 runs 12 residues. V was shortened by 3 bases and J by 5 bases, with 5 bases between the two germline ends. The chain's CDR3 is CASSMPDNEQFF. For the CDR3, the DNA is TGTGCCAGTAGTATGCCAGACAATGAGCAGTTCTTC.

This clonotype was recorded at least ten times. This chain uses TRBV14 with TRBJ1-5; D is undetermined. CDR1 is SGHDN, CDR2 FVKESK, per germline. This CDR3 is built from 13 residues. With 4 bases removed from V and 2 bases from J, the gap between germline ends came to 6 bases. The CDR3 sequence: CASSPRGNQPQHF. CDR3 DNA sequence: TGTGCCAGCAGCCCTCGGGGCAATCAGCCCCAGCATTTT.

This clonotype has at least ten counts. V and J are TRBV7-2 and TRBJ2-2, with 7 bases that match TRBD2. V trimming: 4 bases; J trimming: 5 bases; junction bases outside the gene matches: 4. Germline-derived CDR1 and CDR2 are SGHTA and FQGNSA. The CDR3 has 14 residues. In DNA form, the CDR3 reads TGTGCCAGCAGCTCTTACGGGGGGACCGGGGAGCTGTTTTTT. Translation: CASSSYGGTGELFF.

This chain joins TRBV30 and TRBJ1-1, with D perhaps TRBD1 (6 bases). V lost 0 bases and J lost 12, with 14 bases in between. The CDR3 runs 12 residues. CDR1 GTSNPN and CDR2 SVGIG come from the germline V gene (reference sequence). The CDR3 DNA is TGTGCCTGGAGTGTACTCCGGGGGACAACTTTCTTT. Its translation: CAWSVLRGTTFF.

This clonotype has at least ten counts. The chain uses TRBV7-9 and TRBJ2-1; TRBD1 matches 10 bases. Trimming at V came to 4 bases and at J to 4 bases, leaving 7 bases not matched to a gene. Germline V CDR1 and CDR2: SEHNR, FQNEAQ (reference sequence). There are 16 residues in the CDR3. CDR3 region: CASSSPGQGRYNEQFF. DNA for the CDR3: TGTGCCAGCAGCTCTCCGGGACAGGGGAGGTACAATGAGCAGTTCTTC.